These T cell receptor beta chains were read from a single sample in a study of metastatic and nonmetastatic thyroid tumors. TCRdb re-processed the PCR reads through MiXCR. The table shows tens of thousands of clones, with 15% to 20% occurring only once. Sequenced: blood. The receptors were gathered from a female donor with papillary thyroid cancer or a benign thyroid nodule (not recorded which). Some clones in this sample may be carry-over from other donors' samples. Both conserved end residues are trimmed from each CDR3. Fields, in order: D gene, V gene, J gene, CDR3 protein. D genes are given only for firm matches.

-	TRBV20-1	TRBJ1-2	SANRDGYT
TRBD2	TRBV3-1	TRBJ2-7	ASSQDGRAYEQY
-	TRBV27	TRBJ2-6	ASQTVSGANVLT
-	TRBV18	TRBJ1-1	ASSPGDRLEAF
TRBD2	TRBV28	TRBJ2-7	ASKPSGDSSYEQY
-	TRBV10-1	TRBJ1-2	ASSESGGQGLSGYT
-	TRBV7-8	TRBJ1-1	ASSLGKNTEAF
TRBD1	TRBV28	TRBJ1-1	ASSSTGTGPTNTEAF
-	TRBV27	TRBJ1-3	ASSYSQGTGNTIY
-	TRBV12-3/TRBV12-4	TRBJ1-6	ASSLQGSNSPLH
-	TRBV6-2/TRBV6-3	TRBJ2-3	ASTDTSTDTQY
-	TRBV5-8	TRBJ2-7	ASSLGKGSPYEQY
TRBD1	TRBV5-1	TRBJ1-6	ASSPQGGLGSPLH
-	TRBV20-1	TRBJ2-2	SARAGFGELF
-	TRBV7-3	TRBJ1-1	ASSRTGGDTEAF
-	TRBV11-3	TRBJ2-2	ASSPRGANGELF
TRBD1	TRBV7-6	TRBJ2-1	ASSFTGGSYNEQF
-	TRBV27	TRBJ2-2	ASSLRPRGFTGELF
-	TRBV5-1	TRBJ1-2	ASSLDRSYT
TRBD2	TRBV12-3/TRBV12-4	TRBJ2-7	ASRLSGTSTYEQY
TRBD1	TRBV27	TRBJ1-1	ASSFKEGGLTEAF
-	TRBV5-1	TRBJ1-1	ASSPGFTEAF
-	TRBV5-1	TRBJ2-1	ASSLVGSSVEQF
-	TRBV18	TRBJ2-7	ASRQATNYEQY
-	TRBV5-1	TRBJ2-3	ASSSTGSSTDTQY
-	TRBV5-1	TRBJ1-1	ASRGADNTEAF
-	TRBV30	TRBJ2-1	AWSVRYNEQF
TRBD1	TRBV6-1	TRBJ1-5	ASSRWGQDNQPQH
TRBD1	TRBV9	TRBJ1-5	ASSFGQGGNQPQH
-	TRBV20-1	TRBJ2-7	SARGGPYEQY
TRBD1	TRBV2	TRBJ2-5	ASSATGVETQY
-	TRBV7-8	TRBJ1-1	ASSLTRDTEAF
-	TRBV5-6	TRBJ1-3	ASSKRGSHTIY
TRBD1	TRBV5-5	TRBJ2-5	ASSGDRGDETQY